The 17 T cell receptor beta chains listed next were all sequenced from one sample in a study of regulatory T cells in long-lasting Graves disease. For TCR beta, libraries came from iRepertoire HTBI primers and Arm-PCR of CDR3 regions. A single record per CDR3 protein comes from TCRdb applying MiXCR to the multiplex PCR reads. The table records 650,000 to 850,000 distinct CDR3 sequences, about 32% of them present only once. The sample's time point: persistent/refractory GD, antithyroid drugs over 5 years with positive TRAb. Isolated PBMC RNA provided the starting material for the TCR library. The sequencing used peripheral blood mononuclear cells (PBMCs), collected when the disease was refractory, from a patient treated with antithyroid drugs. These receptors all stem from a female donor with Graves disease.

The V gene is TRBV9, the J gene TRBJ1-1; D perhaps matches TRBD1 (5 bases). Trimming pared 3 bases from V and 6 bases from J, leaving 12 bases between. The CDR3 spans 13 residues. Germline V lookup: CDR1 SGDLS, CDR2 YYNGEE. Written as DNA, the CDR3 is TGTGCCAGCAGCGGTTCAGGGTCGGCTGAAGCTTTCTTT. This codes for CASSGSGSAEAFF.

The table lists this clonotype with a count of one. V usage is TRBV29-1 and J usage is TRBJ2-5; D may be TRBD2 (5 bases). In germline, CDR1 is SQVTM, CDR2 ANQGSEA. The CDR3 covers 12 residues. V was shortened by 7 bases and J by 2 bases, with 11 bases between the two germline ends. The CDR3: CSGGPGQETQYF. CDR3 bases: TGCAGCGGTGGTCCGGGGCAAGAGACCCAGTACTTC.

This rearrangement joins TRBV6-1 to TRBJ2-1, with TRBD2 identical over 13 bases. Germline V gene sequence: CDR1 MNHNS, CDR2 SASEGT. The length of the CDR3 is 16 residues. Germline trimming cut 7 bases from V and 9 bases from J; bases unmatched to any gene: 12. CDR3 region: CASTALTSGRAAEQFF. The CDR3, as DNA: TGTGCCAGCACGGCCCTAACTAGCGGGAGGGCCGCTGAGCAGTTCTTC.

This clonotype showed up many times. Here the CDR3 reads CASSLDTGGGTEAFF. In nucleotides, the CDR3 is TGCGCCAGCAGCTTGGACACAGGGGGCGGGACTGAAGCTTTCTTT. The rearrangement uses TRBV5-1 and TRBJ1-1; 9 bases match TRBD1. After removal of 0 bases from V and 5 bases from J, the junction contained 5 bases not matched to a gene. The length of the CDR3 is 15 residues. Germline CDR1 SGHRS, CDR2 YFSETQ.

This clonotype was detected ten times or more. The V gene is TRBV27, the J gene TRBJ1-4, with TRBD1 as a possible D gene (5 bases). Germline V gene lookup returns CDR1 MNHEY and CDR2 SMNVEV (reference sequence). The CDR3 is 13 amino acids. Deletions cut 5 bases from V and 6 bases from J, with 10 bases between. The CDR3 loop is CASSLQGYEKLFF. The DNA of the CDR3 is TGTGCCAGCAGTCTCCAGGGTTATGAAAAACTGTTTTTT.

CDR3 nucleotides: TGTGCCAGCAGCTTACTTCTCGGCCGGCTGAACACTGAAGCTTTCTTT. Protein product: CASSLLLGRLNTEAFF. The V gene is TRBV7-9, the J gene TRBJ1-1; no clear D. Germline V gene lookup returns CDR1 SEHNR and CDR2 FQNEAQ (reference sequence). The CDR3 covers 16 residues. V was cut by 2 bases and J by 0 bases, with 13 bases left in between.

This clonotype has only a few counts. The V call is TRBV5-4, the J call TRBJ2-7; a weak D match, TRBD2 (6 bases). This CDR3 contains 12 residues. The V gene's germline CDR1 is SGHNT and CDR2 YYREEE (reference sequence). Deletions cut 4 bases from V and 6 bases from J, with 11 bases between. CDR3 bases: TGTGCCAGCAGCGGGGCGGGAATCGAGCAGTACTTC. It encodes CASSGAGIEQYF.

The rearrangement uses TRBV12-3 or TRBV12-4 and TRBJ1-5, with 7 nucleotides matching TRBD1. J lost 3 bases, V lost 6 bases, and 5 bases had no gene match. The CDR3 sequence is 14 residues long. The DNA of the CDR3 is TGTGCCAGCAGCATGACAGGGCTCAATCAGCCCCAGCATTTT. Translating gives CASSMTGLNQPQHF.

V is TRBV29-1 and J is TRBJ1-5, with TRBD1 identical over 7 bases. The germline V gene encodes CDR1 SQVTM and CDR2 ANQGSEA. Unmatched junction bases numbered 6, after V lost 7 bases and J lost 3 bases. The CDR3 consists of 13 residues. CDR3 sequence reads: CSASTGDNQPQHF. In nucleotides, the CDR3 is TGCAGCGCATCTACAGGGGACAATCAGCCCCAGCATTTT. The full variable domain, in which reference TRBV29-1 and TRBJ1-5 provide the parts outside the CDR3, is SAVISQKPSRDICQRGTSLTIQCQVDSQVTMMFWYRQQPGQSLTLIATANQGSEATYESGFVIDKFPISRPNLTFSTLTVSNMSPEDSSIYLCSASTGDNQPQHFGDGTRLSIL.

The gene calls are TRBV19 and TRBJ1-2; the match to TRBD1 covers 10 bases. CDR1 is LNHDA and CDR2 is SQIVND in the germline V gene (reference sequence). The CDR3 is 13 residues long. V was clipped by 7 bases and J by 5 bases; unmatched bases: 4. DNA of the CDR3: TGTGCCAGTAAGACAGGGGGCTGGTATGGCTACACCTTC. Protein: CASKTGGWYGYTF.

The CDR3 sequence: CASSRRFNQPQHF. In DNA, the CDR3 is TGTGCCAGCAGCCGAAGGTTCAATCAGCCCCAGCATTTT. This chain links TRBV3-1 with TRBJ1-5; D not certain. The CDR3 extends over 13 amino acids. CDR1 and CDR2 (germline): LGHDT, YNNKEL (reference sequence). The V gene lost 4 bases and the J gene lost 3 bases, with 7 bases spanning the gap.

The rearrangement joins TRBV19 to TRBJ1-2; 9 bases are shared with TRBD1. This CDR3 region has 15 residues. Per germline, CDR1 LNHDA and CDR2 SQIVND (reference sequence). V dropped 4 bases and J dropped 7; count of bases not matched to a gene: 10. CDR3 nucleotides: TGTGCCAGTAGTACTTACCGGGACAGGGTACTTGGCTACACCTTC. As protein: CASSTYRDRVLGYTF. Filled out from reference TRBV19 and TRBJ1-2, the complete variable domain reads DGGITQSPKYLFRKEGQNVTLSCEQNLNHDAMYWYRQDPGQGLRLIYYSQIVNDFQKGDIAEGYSVSREKKESFPLTVTSAQKNPTAFYLCASSTYRDRVLGYTFGSGTRLTVV.

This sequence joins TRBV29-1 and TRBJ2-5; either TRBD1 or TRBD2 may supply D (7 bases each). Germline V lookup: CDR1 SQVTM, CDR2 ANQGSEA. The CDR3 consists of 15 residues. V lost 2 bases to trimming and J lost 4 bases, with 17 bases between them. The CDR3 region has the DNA TGCAGCGTTGAAAGGGGCAGGGGGGAGGGAGAGACCCAGTACTTC. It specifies CSVERGRGEGETQYF.

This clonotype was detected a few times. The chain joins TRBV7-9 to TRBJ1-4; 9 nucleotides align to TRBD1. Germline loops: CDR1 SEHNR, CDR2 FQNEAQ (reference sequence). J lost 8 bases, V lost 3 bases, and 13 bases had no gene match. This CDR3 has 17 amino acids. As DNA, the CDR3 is TGTGCCAGCAGCTTGCCGGGACAGGGTCGGAACCGAGAAAAACTGTTTTTT. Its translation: CASSLPGQGRNREKLFF.

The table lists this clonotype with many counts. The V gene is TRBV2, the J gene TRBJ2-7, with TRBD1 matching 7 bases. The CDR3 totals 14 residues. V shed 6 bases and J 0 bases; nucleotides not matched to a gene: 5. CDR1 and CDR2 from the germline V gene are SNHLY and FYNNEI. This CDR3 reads CASREQGVSYEQYF. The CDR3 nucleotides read TGTGCCAGCAGGGAGCAGGGGGTCTCCTACGAGCAGTACTTC.

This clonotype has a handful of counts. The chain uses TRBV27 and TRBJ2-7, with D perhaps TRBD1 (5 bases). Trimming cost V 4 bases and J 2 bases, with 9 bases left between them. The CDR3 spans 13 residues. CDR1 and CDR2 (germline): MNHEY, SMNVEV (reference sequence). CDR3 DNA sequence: TGTGCCAGCAGTTACCGGACAACCTACGAGCAGTACTTC. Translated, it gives CASSYRTTYEQYF.

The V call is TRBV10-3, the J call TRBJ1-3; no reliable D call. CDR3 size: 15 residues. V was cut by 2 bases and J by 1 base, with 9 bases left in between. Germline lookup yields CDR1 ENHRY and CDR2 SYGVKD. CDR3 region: CAISEVRGSGNTIYF. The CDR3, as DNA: TGTGCCATCAGTGAGGTCCGGGGATCTGGAAACACCATATATTTT.